This TCR beta chain was captured by sequencing in a study of neurological immune-mediated disorders. Overall study results and limits: The most TCR clonal expansion was seen in HTLV-1-associated myelopathy, whereas the least was seen in multiple sclerosis, below the level in healthy controls.

The CDR3 spans 16 residues. From germline, CDR1 is MDHEN and CDR2 SYDVKM. J gave up 8 bases and V 6 bases, and 16 bases lay outside the gene matches. Time point specified: longitudinal time-point 3. In the case of this clonotype: Its antigen is unknown. A read error may be the cause here, since a much bigger clone is one base away.

The authors produced cDNA by 5'RACE using 10-nucleotide random UMIs. Sequencing of 15-18 subjects in each run yielded over 160 million TCR-beta sequences. TCRdb analysed the 5' RACE reads with MiXCR anew, one entry per CDR3 protein. Of around 42,000 distinct CDR3 sequences listed, about 14% are singletons. This clonotype was obtained from a man aged 30 to 45 in good health. The gene calls are TRBV28 and TRBJ2-7; 10 positions match TRBD1. The sequenced sample was PBMCs. The chain's CDR3 is CASSPDRGAGQDKQYF. Here the CDR3 DNA reads TGTGCCAGCAGCCCGGACAGGGGGGCAGGTCAGGACAAGCAGTACTTC.